This T cell receptor (beta chain) is drawn from a study of OX40 agonist ivuxolimab in advanced cancers. Study-wide background: Dosing consisted of intravenous ivuxolimab at 0.01 to 10 mg/kg every 2 weeks. Every patient in dose escalation had hepatocellular carcinoma, melanoma, renal cell or head and neck cancer. Study observations and caveats: Which antigen the expanded peripheral T cells recognized is unknown.

Measured with immunoSEQ multiplex PCR; TCRdb has only the in-frame clones, and not every one. Of about 96,000 clones in the sample, about four fifths are singletons; the top ten hold 5.8%. With respect to this clone: Its cognate antigen is unknown.

Blood was sampled at baseline, cycle 4 day 1, and cycle 7 day 1. V shed 5 bases, J shed 6 bases, and the junction held 4 bases outside the gene matches. The CDR3 sequence is 13 residues long. Germline V CDR1 and CDR2: SGHAT, FQDESV (reference sequence). The material was CD4+ or CD8+ T cells sorted from blood, obtained in a trial of the OX40 agonist ivuxolimab. This TCR came from an adult with an advanced solid tumor such as melanoma, head and neck, liver or kidney cancer. The chain has TRBV11-1 and TRBJ2-5, with 9 nucleotides matching TRBD1. CDR3 nucleotide sequence: TGTGCCAGCAGCGGGGACAGGGAAAAGACCCAGTACTTC. This gives the protein CASSGDREKTQYF.